This record looks at one T cell receptor beta chain sequence and its context. Its antigen is unidentified. Blood PBMC samples: pre-vaccination, two weeks post third vaccination, and at tumor progression. TCRdb's copy holds only in-frame clones and misses some; the assay was immunoSEQ multiplex PCR. This table holds approximately 90,000 clones, about 84% found once. This sample is part of a study of glioma-infiltrating T cells after dendritic cell vaccination. Study context: Dendritic cell vaccination trial patients had either newly diagnosed or recurrent glioblastoma.

Looked up from germline, CDR1 is SGHAT and CDR2 is FQNNGV. Germline trimming cut 4 bases from V and 6 bases from J; bases unmatched to any gene: 7. The CDR3 is 15 amino acids. Study-wide results and caveats: No direct clonality-survival link was found; a diverse polyclonal response may matter.

Sequenced material: blood, taken before dendritic cell vaccination. The clonotype originates from a human donor with glioblastoma. The chain couples TRBV11-2 to TRBJ2-3; 10 bases fit TRBD2. In DNA, the CDR3 is TGTGCCAGCAGCTCCACGAGCGGGAGGGGGGATACGCAGTATTTT. Translation gives CASSSTSGRGDTQYF. The variable domain in full, with the rest retrieved from reference TRBV11-2 and TRBJ2-3, is EAGVAQSPRYKIIEKRQSVAFWCNPISGHATLYWYQQILGQGPKLLIQFQNNGVVDDSQLPKDRFSAERLKGVDSTLKIQPAKLEDSAVYLCASSSTSGRGDTQYFGPGTRLTVL.